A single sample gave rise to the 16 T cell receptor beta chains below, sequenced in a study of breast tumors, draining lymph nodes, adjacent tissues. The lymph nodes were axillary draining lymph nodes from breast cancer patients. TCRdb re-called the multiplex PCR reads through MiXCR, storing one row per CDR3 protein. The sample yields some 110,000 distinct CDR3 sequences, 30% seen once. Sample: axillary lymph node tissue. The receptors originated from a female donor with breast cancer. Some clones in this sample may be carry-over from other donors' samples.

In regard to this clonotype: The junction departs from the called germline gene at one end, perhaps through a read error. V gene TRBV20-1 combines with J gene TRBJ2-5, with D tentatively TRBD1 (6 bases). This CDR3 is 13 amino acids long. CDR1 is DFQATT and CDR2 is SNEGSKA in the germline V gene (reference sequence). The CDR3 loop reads CSAGLQGQETRCF. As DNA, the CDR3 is TGCAGTGCTGGGCTCCAGGGGCAAGAGACCCGGTGCTTC.

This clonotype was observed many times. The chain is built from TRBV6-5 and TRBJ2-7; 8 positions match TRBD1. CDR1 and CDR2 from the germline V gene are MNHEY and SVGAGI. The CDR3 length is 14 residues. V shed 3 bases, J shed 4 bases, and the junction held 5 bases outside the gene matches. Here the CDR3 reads CASSYGTGGYEQYF. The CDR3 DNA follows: TGTGCCAGCAGTTATGGGACAGGCGGTTACGAGCAGTACTTC.

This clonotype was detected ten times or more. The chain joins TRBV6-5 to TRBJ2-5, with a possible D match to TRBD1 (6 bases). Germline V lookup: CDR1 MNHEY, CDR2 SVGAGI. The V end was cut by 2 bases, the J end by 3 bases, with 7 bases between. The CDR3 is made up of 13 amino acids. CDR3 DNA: TGTGCCAGCAGTTACCCAGGGGAAGAGACCCAGTACTTC. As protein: CASSYPGEETQYF.

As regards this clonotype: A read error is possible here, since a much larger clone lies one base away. CDR3 DNA: TGTGCCAGCAGTTCCCGATGGGGGGGCGAGGGCAATCAGCCCCAGCATTTT. Translated: CASSSRWGGEGNQPQHF. This chain links TRBV6-5 with TRBJ1-5; D perhaps matches TRBD1 (6 bases). Germline V gives CDR1 MNHEY, CDR2 SVGAGI. The CDR3 runs 17 residues. Trimming took 4 bases from V and 2 from J, leaving 18 bases between them.

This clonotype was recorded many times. CDR3 in amino acids: CASSPRPDTQYF. The CDR3, as DNA: TGTGCCAGCAGCCCCCGCCCGGATACGCAGTATTTT. The V gene is TRBV3-1, the J gene TRBJ2-3; no definite D call. Trimming pared 4 bases from V and 6 bases from J, leaving 8 bases between. Germline V gene data show CDR1 as LGHDT and CDR2 as YNNKEL (reference sequence). The CDR3 runs 12 residues.

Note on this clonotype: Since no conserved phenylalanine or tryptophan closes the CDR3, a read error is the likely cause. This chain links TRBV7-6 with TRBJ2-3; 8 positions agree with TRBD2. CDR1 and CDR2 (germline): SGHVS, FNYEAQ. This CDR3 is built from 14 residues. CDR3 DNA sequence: TGTGCCAGCAGTTTAGGCGGGAGGCCAGATACGCAGTATTCT. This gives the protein CASSLGGRPDTQYS.

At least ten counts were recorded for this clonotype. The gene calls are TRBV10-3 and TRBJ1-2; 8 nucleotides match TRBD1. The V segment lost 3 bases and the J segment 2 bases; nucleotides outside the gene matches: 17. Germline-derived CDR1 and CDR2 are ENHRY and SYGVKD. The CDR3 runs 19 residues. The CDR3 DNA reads TGTGCCATCAGTGATCAACAAATGGGAGACAGGGGTCGCAACTATGGCTACACCTTC. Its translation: CAISDQQMGDRGRNYGYTF.

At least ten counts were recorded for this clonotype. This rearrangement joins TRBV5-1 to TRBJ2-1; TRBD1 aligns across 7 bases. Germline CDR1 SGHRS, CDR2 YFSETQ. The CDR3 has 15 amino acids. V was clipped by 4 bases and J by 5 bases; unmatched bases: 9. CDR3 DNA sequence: TGCGCCAGCAGCCCCTCGCGGACAGGTAACAATGAGCAGTTCTTC. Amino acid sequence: CASSPSRTGNNEQFF.

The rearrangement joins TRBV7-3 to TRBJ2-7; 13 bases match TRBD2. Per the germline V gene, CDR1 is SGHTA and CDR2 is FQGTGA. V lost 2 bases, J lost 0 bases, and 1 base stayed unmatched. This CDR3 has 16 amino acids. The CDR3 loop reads CASSLGTSGTSYEQYF. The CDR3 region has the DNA TGTGCCAGCAGCTTAGGGACTAGCGGGACCTCCTACGAGCAGTACTTC.

The CDR3: CASSPGQGVDGYTF. The CDR3 DNA sequence: TGCGCCAGCAGCCCGGGACAGGGAGTAGATGGCTACACCTTC. V is TRBV5-1 and J is TRBJ1-2; TRBD1 aligns across 9 bases. The CDR3 loop spans 14 amino acids. Germline-derived CDR1 and CDR2 are SGHRS and YFSETQ. The trim removed 4 bases at V and 6 bases at J, leaving 7 bases unmatched.

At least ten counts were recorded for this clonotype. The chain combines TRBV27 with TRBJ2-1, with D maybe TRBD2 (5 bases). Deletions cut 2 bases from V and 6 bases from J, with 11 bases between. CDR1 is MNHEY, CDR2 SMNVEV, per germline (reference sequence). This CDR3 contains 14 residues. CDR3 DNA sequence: TGTGCCAGCAGTTTAATATTAGGAGGCAATGAGCAGTTCTTC. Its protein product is CASSLILGGNEQFF.

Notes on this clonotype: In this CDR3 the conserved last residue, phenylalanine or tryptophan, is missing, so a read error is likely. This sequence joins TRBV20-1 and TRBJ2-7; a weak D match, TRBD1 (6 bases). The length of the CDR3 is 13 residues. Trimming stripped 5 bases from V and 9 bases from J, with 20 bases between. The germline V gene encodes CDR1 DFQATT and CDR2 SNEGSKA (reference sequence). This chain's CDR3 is CSALGNWVGAQYS. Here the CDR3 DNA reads TGCAGTGCTCTTGGGAATTGGGTGGGGGCGCAGTACTCC.

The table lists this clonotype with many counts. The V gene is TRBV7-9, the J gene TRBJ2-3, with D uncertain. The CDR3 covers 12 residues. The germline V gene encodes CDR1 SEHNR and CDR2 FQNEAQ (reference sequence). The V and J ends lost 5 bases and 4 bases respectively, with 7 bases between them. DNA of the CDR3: TGTGCCAGCAGCCCCTTGGCAGATACGCAGTATTTT. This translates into CASSPLADTQYF. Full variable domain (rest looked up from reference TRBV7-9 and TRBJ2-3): DTGVSQNPRHKITKRGQNVTFRCDPISEHNRLYWYRQTLGQGPEFLTYFQNEAQLEKSRLLSDRFSAERPKGSFSTLEIQRTEQGDSAMYLCASSPLADTQYFGPGTRLTVL.

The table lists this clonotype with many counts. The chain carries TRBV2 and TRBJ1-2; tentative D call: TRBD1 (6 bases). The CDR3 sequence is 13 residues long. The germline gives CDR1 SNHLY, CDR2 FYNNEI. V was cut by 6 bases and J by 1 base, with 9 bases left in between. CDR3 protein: CASSPDSNYGYTF. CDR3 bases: TGTGCCAGCAGCCCGGACAGTAACTATGGCTACACCTTC.

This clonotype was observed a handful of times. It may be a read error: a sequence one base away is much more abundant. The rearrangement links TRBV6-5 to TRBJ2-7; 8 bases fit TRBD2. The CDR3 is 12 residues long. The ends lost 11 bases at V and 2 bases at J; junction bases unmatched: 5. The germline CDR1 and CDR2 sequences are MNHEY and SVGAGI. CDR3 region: CAGTGGAYEQYF. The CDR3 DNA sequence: TGTGCCGGCACCGGGGGGGCCTACGAGCAGTACTTC.

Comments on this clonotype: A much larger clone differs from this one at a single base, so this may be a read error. CDR3 region: CASSSTPYEHYF. CDR3 sequence (DNA): TGCGCCAGCAGCTCCACCCCTTACGAGCACTACTTC. V usage is TRBV5-1 and J usage is TRBJ2-7; D uncertain. The germline CDR1 and CDR2 sequences are SGHRS and YFSETQ. The CDR3 totals 12 residues.